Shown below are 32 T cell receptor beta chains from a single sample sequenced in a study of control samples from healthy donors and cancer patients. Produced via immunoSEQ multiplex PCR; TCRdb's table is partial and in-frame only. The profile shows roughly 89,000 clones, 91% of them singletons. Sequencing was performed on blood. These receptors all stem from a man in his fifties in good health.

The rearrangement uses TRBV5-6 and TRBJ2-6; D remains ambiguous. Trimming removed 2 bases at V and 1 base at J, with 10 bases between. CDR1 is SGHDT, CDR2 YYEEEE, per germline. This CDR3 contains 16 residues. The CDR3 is CASSFLLPSGANVLTF. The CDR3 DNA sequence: TGTGCCAGCAGCTTTCTACTACCTTCTGGGGCCAACGTCCTGACTTTC. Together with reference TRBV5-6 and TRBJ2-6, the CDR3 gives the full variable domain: DAGVTQSPTHLIKTRGQQVTLRCSPKSGHDTVSWYQQALGQGPQFIFQYYEEEERQRGNFPDRFSGHQFPNYSSELNVNALLLGDSALYLCASSFLLPSGANVLTFGAGSRLTVL.

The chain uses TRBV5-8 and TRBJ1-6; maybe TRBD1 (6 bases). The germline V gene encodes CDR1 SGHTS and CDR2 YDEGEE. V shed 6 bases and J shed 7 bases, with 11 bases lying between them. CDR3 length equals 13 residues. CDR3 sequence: CASTLTGNSPLHF. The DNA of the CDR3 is TGTGCCAGCACCCTTACAGGGAATTCACCCCTCCACTTT.

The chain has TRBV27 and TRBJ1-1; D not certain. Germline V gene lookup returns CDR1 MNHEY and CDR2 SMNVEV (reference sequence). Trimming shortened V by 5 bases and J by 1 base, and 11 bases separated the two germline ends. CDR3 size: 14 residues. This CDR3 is CASSPKKPNTEAFF. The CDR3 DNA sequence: TGTGCCAGCAGTCCTAAGAAACCGAACACTGAAGCTTTCTTT.

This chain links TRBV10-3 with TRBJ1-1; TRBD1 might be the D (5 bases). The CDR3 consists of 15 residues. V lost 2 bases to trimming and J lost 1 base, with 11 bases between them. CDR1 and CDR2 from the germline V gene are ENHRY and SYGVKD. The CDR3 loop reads CAISEPHGANTEAFF. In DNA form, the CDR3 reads TGTGCCATCAGTGAGCCACACGGGGCGAACACTGAAGCTTTCTTT.

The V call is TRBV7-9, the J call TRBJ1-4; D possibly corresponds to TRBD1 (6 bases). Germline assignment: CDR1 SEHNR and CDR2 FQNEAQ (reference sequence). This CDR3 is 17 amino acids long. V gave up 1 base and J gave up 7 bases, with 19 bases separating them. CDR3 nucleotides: TGTGCCAGCAGCTTAGGGGGGGGCCCCCGGGCAATTGAAAAACTGTTTTTT. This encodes CASSLGGGPRAIEKLFF.

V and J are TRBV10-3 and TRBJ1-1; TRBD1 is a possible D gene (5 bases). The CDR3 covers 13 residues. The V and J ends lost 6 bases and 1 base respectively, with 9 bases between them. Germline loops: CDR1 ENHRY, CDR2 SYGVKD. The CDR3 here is CAIRGEENTEAFF. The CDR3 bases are TGTGCCATCAGGGGGGAGGAGAACACTGAAGCTTTCTTT.

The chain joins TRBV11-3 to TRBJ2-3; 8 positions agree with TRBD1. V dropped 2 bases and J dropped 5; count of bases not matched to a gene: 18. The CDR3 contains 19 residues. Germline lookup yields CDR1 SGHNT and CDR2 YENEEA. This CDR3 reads CASSLNPDGQGLEIDTQYF. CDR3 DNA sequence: TGTGCCAGCAGCTTAAACCCCGACGGACAGGGATTAGAAATAGATACGCAGTATTTT.

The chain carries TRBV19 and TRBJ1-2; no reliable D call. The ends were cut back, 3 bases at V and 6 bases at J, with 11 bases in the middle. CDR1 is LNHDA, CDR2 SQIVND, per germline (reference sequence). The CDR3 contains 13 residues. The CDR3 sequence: CASSMTRQDGYTF. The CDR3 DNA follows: TGTGCCAGTAGTATGACGCGTCAGGATGGCTACACCTTC.

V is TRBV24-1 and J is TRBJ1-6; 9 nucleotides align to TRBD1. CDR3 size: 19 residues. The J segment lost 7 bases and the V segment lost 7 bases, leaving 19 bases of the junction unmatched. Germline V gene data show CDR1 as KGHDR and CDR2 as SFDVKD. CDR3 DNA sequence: TGTGCCACCAGGGACAACGGGTGGACCGGACAGGGGAGCAATTCACCCCTCCACTTT. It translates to CATRDNGWTGQGSNSPLHF.

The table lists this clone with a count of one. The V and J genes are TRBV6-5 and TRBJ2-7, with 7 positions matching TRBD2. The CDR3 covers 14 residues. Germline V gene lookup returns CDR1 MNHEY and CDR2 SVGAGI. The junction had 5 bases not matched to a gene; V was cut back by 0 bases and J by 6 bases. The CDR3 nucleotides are TGTGCCAGCAGTTACTCGACACTAGCGTCCGAGCAGTACTTC. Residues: CASSYSTLASEQYF.

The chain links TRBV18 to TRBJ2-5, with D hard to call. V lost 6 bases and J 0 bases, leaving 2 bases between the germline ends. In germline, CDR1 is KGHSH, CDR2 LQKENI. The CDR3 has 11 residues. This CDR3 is CASSHQETQYF. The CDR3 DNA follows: TGTGCCAGCTCCCACCAAGAGACCCAGTACTTC.

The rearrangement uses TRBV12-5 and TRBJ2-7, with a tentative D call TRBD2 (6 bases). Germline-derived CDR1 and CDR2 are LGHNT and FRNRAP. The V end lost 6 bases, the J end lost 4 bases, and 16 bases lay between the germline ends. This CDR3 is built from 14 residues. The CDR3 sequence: CASGQAGLGYEQYF. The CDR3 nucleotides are TGTGCTAGTGGCCAAGCGGGCCTGGGATACGAGCAGTACTTC.

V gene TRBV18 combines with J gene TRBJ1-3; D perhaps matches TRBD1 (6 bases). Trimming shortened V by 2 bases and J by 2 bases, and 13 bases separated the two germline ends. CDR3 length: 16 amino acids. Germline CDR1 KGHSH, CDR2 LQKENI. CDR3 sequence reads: CASSPRTAEAGNTIYF. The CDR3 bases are TGTGCCAGCTCACCAAGGACAGCGGAGGCTGGAAACACCATATATTTT.

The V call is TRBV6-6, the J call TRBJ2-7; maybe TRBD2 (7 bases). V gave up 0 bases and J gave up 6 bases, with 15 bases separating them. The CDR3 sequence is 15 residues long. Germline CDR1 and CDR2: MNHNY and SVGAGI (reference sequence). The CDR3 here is CASSYSEGGGGEQYF. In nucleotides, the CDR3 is TGTGCCAGCAGTTACTCGGAAGGGGGAGGGGGCGAGCAGTACTTC.

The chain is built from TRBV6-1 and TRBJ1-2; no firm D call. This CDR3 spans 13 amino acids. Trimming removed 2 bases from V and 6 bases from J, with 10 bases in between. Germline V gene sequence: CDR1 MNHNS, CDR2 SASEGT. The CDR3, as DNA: TGTGCCAGCAGTGAAAGGTCGCATGATGGCTACACCTTC. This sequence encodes CASSERSHDGYTF.

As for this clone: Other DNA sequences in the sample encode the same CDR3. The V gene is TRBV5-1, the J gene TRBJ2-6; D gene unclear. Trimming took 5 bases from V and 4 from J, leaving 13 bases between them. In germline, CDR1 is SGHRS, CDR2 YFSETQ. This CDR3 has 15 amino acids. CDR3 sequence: CASSSSGSGANVLTF. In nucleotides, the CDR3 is TGCGCCAGCAGTTCCTCAGGCTCCGGGGCCAACGTCCTGACTTTC.

Here the CDR3 DNA reads TGTGCCAGCAGTCCCCGCGGCCCTTCGACTAGCGGGGGCGAGACCCAGTACTTC. It encodes CASSPRGPSTSGGETQYF. The J gene is TRBJ2-5, the V gene TRBV7-6; 12 nucleotides agree with TRBD2. Germline V gene data show CDR1 as SGHVS and CDR2 as FNYEAQ. The V and J ends lost 6 bases and 5 bases, in that order; junction bases with no gene match: 16. CDR3 length: 18 amino acids.

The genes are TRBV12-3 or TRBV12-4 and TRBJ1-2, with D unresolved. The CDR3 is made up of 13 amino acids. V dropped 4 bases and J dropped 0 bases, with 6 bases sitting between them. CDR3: CASSSNTNYGYTF. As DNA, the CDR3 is TGTGCCAGCAGTTCGAATACTAACTATGGCTACACCTTC.

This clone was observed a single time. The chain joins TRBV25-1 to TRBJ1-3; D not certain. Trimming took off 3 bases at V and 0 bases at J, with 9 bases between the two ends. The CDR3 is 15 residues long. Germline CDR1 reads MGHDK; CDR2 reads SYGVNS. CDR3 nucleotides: TGTGCCAGCAGTGACAGAAACCTCTCTGGAAACACCATATATTTT. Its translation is CASSDRNLSGNTIYF.

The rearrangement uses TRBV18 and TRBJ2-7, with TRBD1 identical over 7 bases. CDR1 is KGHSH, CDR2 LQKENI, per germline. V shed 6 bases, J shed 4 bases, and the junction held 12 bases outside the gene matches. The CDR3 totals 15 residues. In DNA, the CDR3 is TGTGCCAGCTCCCCCCGAACCGGGACAGAATACGAGCAGTACTTC. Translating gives CASSPRTGTEYEQYF.

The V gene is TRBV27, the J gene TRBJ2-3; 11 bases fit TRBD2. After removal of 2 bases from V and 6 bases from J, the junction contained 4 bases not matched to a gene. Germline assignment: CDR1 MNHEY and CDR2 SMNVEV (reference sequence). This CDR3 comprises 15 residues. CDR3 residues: CASSLGTSGGDTQYF. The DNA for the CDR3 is TGTGCCAGCAGTTTAGGGACTAGCGGAGGGGATACGCAGTATTTT.

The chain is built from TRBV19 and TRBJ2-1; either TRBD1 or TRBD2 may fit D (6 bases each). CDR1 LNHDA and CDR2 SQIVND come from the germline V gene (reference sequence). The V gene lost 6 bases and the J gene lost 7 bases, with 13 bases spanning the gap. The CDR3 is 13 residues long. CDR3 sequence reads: CASRFGGGNEQFF. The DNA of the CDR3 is TGTGCCAGTAGATTCGGGGGCGGGAATGAGCAGTTCTTC.

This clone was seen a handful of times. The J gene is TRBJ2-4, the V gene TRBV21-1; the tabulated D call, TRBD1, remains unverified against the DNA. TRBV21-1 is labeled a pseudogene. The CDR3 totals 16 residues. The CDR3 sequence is CASSKFPQLAKNIQYF. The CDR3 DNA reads TGTGCCAGCAGCAAATTCCCACAGTTAGCCAAAAACATTCAGTACTTC.

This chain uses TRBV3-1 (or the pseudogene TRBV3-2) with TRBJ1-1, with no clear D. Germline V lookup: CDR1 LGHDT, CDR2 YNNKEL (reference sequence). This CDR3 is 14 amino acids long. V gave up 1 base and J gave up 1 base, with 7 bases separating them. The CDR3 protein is CASSQGFPNTEAFF. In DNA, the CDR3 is TGTGCCAGCAGCCAAGGCTTCCCGAACACTGAAGCTTTCTTT.

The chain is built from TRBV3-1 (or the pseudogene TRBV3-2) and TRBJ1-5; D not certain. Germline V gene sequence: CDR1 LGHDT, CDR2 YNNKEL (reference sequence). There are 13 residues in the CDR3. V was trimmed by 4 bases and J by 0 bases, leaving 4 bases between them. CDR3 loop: CASSLHSNQPQHF. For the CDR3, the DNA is TGTGCCAGCAGCCTACATAGCAATCAGCCCCAGCATTTT.

Here the CDR3 reads CASSQDWGQGMRDTEAFF. CDR3 bases: TGTGCCAGCAGCCAAGATTGGGGACAGGGGATGAGAGACACTGAAGCTTTCTTT. The J gene is TRBJ1-1, the V gene TRBV14; TRBD1 matches at 10 bases. The CDR3 covers 18 residues. The germline V gene has CDR1 SGHDN and CDR2 FVKESK. The V segment lost 0 bases and the J segment 3 bases; nucleotides outside the gene matches: 10.

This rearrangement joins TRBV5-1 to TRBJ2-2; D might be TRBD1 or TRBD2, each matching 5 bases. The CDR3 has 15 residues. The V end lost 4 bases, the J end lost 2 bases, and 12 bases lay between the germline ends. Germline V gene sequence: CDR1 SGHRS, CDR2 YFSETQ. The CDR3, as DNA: TGCGCCAGCAGCGTCGAAGGGACCAACACCGGGGAGCTGTTTTTT. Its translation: CASSVEGTNTGELFF.

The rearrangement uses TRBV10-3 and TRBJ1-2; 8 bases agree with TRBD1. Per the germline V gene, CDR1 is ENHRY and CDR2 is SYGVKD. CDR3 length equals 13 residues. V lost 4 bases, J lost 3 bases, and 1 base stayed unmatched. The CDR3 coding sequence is TGTGCCATCAGTGTACAGGGGGACTATGGCTACACCTTC. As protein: CAISVQGDYGYTF.

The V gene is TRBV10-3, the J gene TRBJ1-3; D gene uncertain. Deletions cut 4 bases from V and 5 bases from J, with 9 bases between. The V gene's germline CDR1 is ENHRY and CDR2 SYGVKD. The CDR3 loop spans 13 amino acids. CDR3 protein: CAISGGQRNTIYF. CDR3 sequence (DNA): TGTGCCATCAGTGGAGGTCAAAGAAACACCATATATTTT.

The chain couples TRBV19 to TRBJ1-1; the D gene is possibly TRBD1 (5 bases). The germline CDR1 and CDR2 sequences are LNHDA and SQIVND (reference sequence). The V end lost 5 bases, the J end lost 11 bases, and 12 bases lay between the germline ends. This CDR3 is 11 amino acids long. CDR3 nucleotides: TGTGCCAGTAGTGTCCGGGACGTGGCTTTCTTT. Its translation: CASSVRDVAFF. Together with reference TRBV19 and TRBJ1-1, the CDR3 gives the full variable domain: DGGITQSPKYLFRKEGQNVTLSCEQNLNHDAMYWYRQDPGQGLRLIYYSQIVNDFQKGDIAEGYSVSREKKESFPLTVTSAQKNPTAFYLCASSVRDVAFFGQGTRLTVV.

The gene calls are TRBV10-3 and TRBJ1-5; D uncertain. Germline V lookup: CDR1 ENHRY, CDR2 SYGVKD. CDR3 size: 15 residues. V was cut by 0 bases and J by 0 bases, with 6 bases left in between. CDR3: CAISESGISNQPQHF. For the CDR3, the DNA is TGTGCCATCAGTGAGTCAGGGATTAGCAATCAGCCCCAGCATTTT.

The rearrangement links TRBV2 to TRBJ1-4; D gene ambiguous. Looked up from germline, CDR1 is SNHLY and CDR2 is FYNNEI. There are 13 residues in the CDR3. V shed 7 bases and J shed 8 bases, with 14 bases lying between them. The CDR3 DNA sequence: TGTGCCAGCACTGCTCCGAGAAGGGAAAAACTGTTTTTT. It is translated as CASTAPRREKLFF.